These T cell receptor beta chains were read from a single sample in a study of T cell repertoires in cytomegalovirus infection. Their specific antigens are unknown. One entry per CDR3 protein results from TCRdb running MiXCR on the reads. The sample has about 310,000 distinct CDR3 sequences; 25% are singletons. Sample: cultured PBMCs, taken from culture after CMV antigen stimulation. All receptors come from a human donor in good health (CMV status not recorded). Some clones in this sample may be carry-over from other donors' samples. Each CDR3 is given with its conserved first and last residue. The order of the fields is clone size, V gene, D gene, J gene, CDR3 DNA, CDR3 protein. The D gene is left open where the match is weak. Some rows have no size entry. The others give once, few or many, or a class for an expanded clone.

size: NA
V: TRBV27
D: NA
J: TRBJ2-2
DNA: TGTGCCAGCAGTAACAGGCGAGGTACCGGGGAGCTGTTTTTT
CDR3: CASSNRRGTGELFF

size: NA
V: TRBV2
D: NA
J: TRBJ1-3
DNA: TGTGCCAGCAGGGATCATCGCGGAAACACCATATATTTT
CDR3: CASRDHRGNTIYF

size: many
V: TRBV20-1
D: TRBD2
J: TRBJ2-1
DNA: TGCAGTGCTAGAGATCGGATAGCGGGTGGCTCCTACAATGAGCAGTTCTTC
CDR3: CSARDRIAGGSYNEQFF

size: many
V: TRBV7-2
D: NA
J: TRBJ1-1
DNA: TGTGCCAGCAGCTTAGATGGGAGCACTGAAGCTTTCTTT
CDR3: CASSLDGSTEAFF

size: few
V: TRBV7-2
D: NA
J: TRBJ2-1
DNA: TGTGCCAGCAGCTTATATTTTAGTGGCAATGAGCAGTTCTTC
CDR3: CASSLYFSGNEQFF

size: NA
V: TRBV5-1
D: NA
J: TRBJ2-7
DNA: TGCGCCAGCAGCTTGGGGGGGGAGGACCTCTACGAGCAGTACTTC
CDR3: CASSLGGEDLYEQYF

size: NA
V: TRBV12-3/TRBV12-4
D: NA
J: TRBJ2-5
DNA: TGTGCCAGCAGTCACATGGACGGACAAGAGACCCAGTACTTC
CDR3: CASSHMDGQETQYF

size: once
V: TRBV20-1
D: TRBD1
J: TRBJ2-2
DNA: TGCAGTGCCAGGACAGGGTTAAACACCGGGGAGCTGTTTTTT
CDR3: CSARTGLNTGELFF

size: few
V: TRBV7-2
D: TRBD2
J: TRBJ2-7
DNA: TGTGCCAGCAGCCAGGGACTAGCAAGTAGCGAGCAGTACTTC
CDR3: CASSQGLASSEQYF

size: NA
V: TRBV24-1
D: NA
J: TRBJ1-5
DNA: TGTGCCACCAGTGATTCCGACAGGCTGGAGGGGCCCCAGCATTTT
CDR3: CATSDSDRLEGPQHF

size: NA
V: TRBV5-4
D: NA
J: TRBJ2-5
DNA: TGTGCCAGCAGCTTGGGGCGGATGGGACAAGAGACCCAGTACTTC
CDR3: CASSLGRMGQETQYF

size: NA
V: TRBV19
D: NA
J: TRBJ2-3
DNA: TGTGCCAGTACCCCGACAGTCTCTAGCACAGATACGCAGTATTTT
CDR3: CASTPTVSSTDTQYF

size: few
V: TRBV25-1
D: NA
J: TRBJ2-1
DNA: TGTGCCAGCAGTGAATATGATTTGGGCCGGAAGGATCCGTTAGATGAGCAGTTCTTC
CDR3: CASSEYDLGRKDPLDEQFF

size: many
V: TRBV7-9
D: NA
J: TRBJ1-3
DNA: TGTGCCAGCAGCTCGTCAGGGACTCGTGGAAACACCATATATTTT
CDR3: CASSSSGTRGNTIYF

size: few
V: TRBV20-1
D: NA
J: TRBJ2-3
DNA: TGCAGTGCTAGAGGCTCCGGGACCACTAGCACAGATACGCAGTATTTT
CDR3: CSARGSGTTSTDTQYF

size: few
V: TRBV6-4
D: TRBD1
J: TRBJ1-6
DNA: TGTGCCAGCAGTCGGGACAGGTTCAATTCACCCCTCCACTTT
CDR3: CASSRDRFNSPLHF

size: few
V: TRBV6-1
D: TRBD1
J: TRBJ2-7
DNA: TGTGCCAGCAGACGGACAGGGCGGGACGAGCAGTACTTC
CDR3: CASRRTGRDEQYF

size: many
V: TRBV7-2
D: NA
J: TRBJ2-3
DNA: TGTGCCAGCAGCTTAGACTACACAGATACGCAGTATTTT
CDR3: CASSLDYTDTQYF

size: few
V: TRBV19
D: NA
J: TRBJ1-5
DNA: TGTGCCAGTAACTCTATCGGGAGCAATCAGCCCCAGCATTTT
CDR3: CASNSIGSNQPQHF

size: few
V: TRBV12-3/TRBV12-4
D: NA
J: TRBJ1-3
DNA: TGTGCCAGCAGTTTAGCGCTATCCGATACTGGAAACACCATATATTTT
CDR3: CASSLALSDTGNTIYF

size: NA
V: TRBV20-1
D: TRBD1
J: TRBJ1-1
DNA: TGCAGTGCTCAGACAGGGGGGGGTGCCACTGAAGCTTTCTTT
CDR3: CSAQTGGGATEAFF

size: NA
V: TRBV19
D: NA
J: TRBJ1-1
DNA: TGTGCCACCGCCGGCCCATTTTTAAACACTGAAGCTTTCTTT
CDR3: CATAGPFLNTEAFF

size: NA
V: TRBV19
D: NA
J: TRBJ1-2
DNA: TGTGCCAGTAGGCCGGCAGGGGCCTACTATGGCTACACCTTC
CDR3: CASRPAGAYYGYTF

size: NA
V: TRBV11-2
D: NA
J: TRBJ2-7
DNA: TGTGCCAGCAGCTTAGTAGGACTGGGTCTGGAGCAGTACTTC
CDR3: CASSLVGLGLEQYF

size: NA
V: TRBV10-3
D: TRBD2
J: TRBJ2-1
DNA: TGTGCCATCAGTGAGCCCCCAATGGGGAGCGGGAGTTTCTATGAGCAGTTCTTC
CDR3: CAISEPPMGSGSFYEQFF

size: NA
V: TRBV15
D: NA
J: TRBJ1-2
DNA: TGTGCCACCAGCAGATCTGGGACCTATGGCTACACCTTC
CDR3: CATSRSGTYGYTF

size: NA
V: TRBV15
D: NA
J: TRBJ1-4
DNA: TGTGCCACCAGCAATACAGGGCCCCCGAATGAAAAACTGTTTTTT
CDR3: CATSNTGPPNEKLFF

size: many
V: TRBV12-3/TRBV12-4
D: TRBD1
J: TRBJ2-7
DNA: TGTGCCAGCAGTTGGGGGACAGGGGAAGAGCAGTACTTC
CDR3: CASSWGTGEEQYF

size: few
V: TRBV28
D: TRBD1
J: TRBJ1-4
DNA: TGTGCCAGCACCAACATGGGGACAGGGTATGAAAAACTGTTTTTT
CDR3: CASTNMGTGYEKLFF

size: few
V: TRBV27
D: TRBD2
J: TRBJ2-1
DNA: TGTGCCAGCAGTGCACCGCCCCTAGCGGGAGCTGTTGAGCAGTTCTTC
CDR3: CASSAPPLAGAVEQFF

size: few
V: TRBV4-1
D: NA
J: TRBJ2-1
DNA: TGCGCCAGCGCGGTCCCAGGGTTGAATTATGAGCAGTTCTTC
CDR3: CASAVPGLNYEQFF

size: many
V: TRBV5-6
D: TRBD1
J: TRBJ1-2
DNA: TGTGCCAGCAACGTCCCGGGACAGGGGTCGAATGGCTACACCTTC
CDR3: CASNVPGQGSNGYTF